This T cell receptor beta chain stems from a study of T cell responses to AZD1222 COVID-19 vaccine. The study's findings and limits: Clonal diversity was possibly underestimated, and white British individuals and females predominated among donors. A reported finding is that nearly half of spike-specific TCRs target unmutated variant regions. Just a handful of AZD1222 recipients were seropositive at baseline.

The CDR3 spans 13 residues. Trimming stripped 6 bases from V and 2 bases from J, with 10 bases between. The germline gives CDR1 LNHDA, CDR2 SQIVND (reference sequence). This clone appeared a few times. Its antigen is currently unknown. Produced via immunoSEQ multiplex PCR; TCRdb's table is partial and in-frame only. In the table there are approximately 130,000 clones, 80% to 95% of which are singletons. The clonotype was recovered from an adult in good health. The specimen was peripheral blood, collected on day 0 of AZD1222 vaccination. The chain uses TRBV19 and TRBJ2-5; maybe TRBD2 (5 bases). The DNA of the CDR3 is TGTGCCAGTAGCGGAGGAGGTCAAGAGACCCAGTACTTC. Translation gives CASSGGGQETQYF.